This T cell receptor (beta chain) appears in the sequencing data of a study of long-term antiretroviral therapy in people with HIV. Study at large: Collection dates of the earliest samples fall about a decade before the 2015 immediate-ART recommendation.

immunoSEQ v3.0 was run at survey level. Sequencing had a target that covered about 40,000-55,000 T-cell genomes per sample. The protocol was immunoSEQ multiplex PCR, while the TCRdb copy is restricted to in-frame clones and leaves out a portion. The data hold 10,000 to 15,000 clones, with around 77% observed a single time. This clone was detected only a few times. Its target is unknown. Study-wide results and caveats: All time points showed a repertoire dominated by clones expanded before ART.

Without exception, participants with HIV were treated in the United States. The V gene's germline CDR1 is SGHTS and CDR2 YDEGEE. CDR3 size: 14 residues. Unmatched junction bases numbered 7, after V lost 4 bases and J lost 6 bases. The receptor comes from a young woman with HIV. The specimen was unsorted PBMCs, collected 1.3 years after starting antiretroviral therapy. The chain joins TRBV5-8 to TRBJ1-5; TRBD1 matches 7 bases. DNA of the CDR3: TGTGCCAGCAGCCCCCGACAGGGAAGTCAGCCCCAGCATTTT. This translates into CASSPRQGSQPQHF.